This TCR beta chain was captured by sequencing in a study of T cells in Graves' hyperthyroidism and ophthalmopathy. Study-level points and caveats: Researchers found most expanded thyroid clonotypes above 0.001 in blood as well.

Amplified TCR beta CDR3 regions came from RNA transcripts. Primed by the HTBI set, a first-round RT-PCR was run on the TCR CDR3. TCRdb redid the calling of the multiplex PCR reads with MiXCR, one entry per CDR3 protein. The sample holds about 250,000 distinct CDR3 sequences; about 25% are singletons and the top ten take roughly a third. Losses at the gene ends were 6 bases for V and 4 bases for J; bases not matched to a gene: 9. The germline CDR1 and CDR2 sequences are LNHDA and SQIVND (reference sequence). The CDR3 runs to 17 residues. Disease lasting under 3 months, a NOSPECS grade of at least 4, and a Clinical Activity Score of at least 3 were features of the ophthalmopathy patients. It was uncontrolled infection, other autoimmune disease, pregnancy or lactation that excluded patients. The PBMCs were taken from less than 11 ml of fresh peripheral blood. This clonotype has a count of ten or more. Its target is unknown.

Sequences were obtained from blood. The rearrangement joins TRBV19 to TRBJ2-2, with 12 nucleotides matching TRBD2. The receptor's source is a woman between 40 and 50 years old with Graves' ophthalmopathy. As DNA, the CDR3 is TGTGCCAGTAGCCCGAGGGGGACTAGCGGGTTCACCGGGGAGCTGTTTTTT. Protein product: CASSPRGTSGFTGELFF.